A single sample is the source of the 11 T cell receptor beta chains below, sequenced in a study of PD-1 blockade in classical Hodgkin lymphoma. Data came from immunoSEQ multiplex PCR; TCRdb stores just in-frame clones and leaves some out. The sample gives almost 30,000 clones, about four fifths of which show up once; around 0.6% is in the top ten. Time point described: cycle 4 day 1 (C4D1), after 6 weeks of nivolumab. Each patient's relapse followed autologous stem cell transplantation, and brentuximab vedotin exposure varied. Researchers report purifying CD4+ T cells from thawed PBMCs by magnetic negative selection. The sample consisted of CD4+ T cells from blood, taken before the fourth cycle of nivolumab. These receptors were collected from a human donor with classical Hodgkin lymphoma.

The rearrangement links TRBV5-1 to TRBJ2-7, with D possibly being TRBD1 or TRBD2 (5 bases each). This CDR3 has 14 residues. The germline gives CDR1 SGHRS, CDR2 YFSETQ. Trimming left V 5 bases short and J 0 bases short, with 12 bases between. The CDR3 DNA follows: TGCGCCAGCAGGCCGGGACCTAGCTCCTACGAGCAGTACTTC. Its translation: CASRPGPSSYEQYF.

A word on this clone: This specimen includes other DNA sequences encoding the same CDR3. The rearrangement joins TRBV5-1 to TRBJ2-7; D remains ambiguous. The germline CDR1 and CDR2 sequences are SGHRS and YFSETQ. Between the trimmed V and J ends, which lost 1 base and 2 bases, there was a span of 7 bases. The CDR3 spans 13 residues. As DNA, the CDR3 is TGCGCCAGCAGCTTGCCGGAAGCCTACGAGCAGTACTTC. Residues: CASSLPEAYEQYF.

This chain links TRBV5-1 with TRBJ2-7; D remains unclear. Trimming left V 4 bases short and J 3 bases short, with 17 bases between. The CDR3 is made up of 15 amino acids. Germline loops: CDR1 SGHRS, CDR2 YFSETQ. DNA of the CDR3: TGCGCCAGCAGCCCAGGTGGCAGTCTAGGCTACGAGCAGTACTTC. Residues: CASSPGGSLGYEQYF.

J is TRBJ2-2 and V is TRBV27; D unclear. This CDR3 comprises 13 residues. Deletions cut 5 bases from V and 0 bases from J, with 4 bases between. CDR1 MNHEY and CDR2 SMNVEV come from the germline V gene (reference sequence). This CDR3 reads CASSLSNTGELFF. CDR3 sequence (DNA): TGTGCCAGCAGTCTCTCGAACACCGGGGAGCTGTTTTTT.

The rearrangement links TRBV18 to TRBJ2-1, with 8 positions matching TRBD2. V lost 2 bases to trimming and J lost 4 bases; unmatched junction nucleotides: 4. This CDR3 is built from 15 residues. Germline V gene lookup returns CDR1 KGHSH and CDR2 LQKENI. The CDR3 reads CASSPKAGAYNEQFF. The CDR3 nucleotides are TGTGCCAGCTCACCAAAAGCGGGGGCGTACAATGAGCAGTTCTTC.

This clone was seen once. The chain links TRBV5-1 to TRBJ2-3; tentative D call: TRBD1 (5 bases). This CDR3 region has 12 residues. V lost 1 base and J lost 6, with 6 bases in between. Germline V gives CDR1 SGHRS, CDR2 YFSETQ. The CDR3: CASSLKGDTQYF. In DNA, the CDR3 is TGCGCCAGCAGCTTGAAGGGGGATACGCAGTATTTT.

The chain recombines TRBV5-1 with TRBJ1-1; possibly TRBD1 for D (6 bases). The CDR3 extends over 14 amino acids. Trimming shortened V by 5 bases and J by 1 base, and 12 bases separated the two germline ends. Germline lookup yields CDR1 SGHRS and CDR2 YFSETQ. The chain's CDR3 is CASSLLTGNTEAFF. The CDR3 DNA reads TGCGCCAGCAGTTTACTGACAGGGAACACTGAAGCTTTCTTT.

The count of this clone is one. The gene calls are TRBV7-3 and TRBJ2-5; no clear D gene. The CDR3 runs 14 residues. Germline V gene sequence: CDR1 SGHTA, CDR2 FQGTGA. The V end lost 1 base, the J end lost 5 bases, and 11 bases lay between the germline ends. The CDR3 is CASSLSPTGETQYF. The CDR3 DNA reads TGTGCCAGCAGCTTAAGCCCGACCGGGGAGACCCAGTACTTC.

The CDR3 here is CASSFAKRAGIRYEQYF. Here the CDR3 DNA reads TGTGCCAGCAGCTTCGCCAAGCGAGCGGGGATACGATACGAGCAGTACTTC. V is TRBV7-4 and J is TRBJ2-7; 7 bases fit TRBD2. CDR3 size: 17 residues. Trimming removed 3 bases from V and 4 bases from J; junction bases left unmatched: 15. Germline lookup yields CDR1 SGHVT and CDR2 SQSDAQ.

CDR3 nucleotide sequence: TGTGCTAGTGGTTTGGGGGGGCCCCAGCATTTT. Encoded protein: CASGLGGPQHF. The V and J genes are TRBV12-5 and TRBJ1-5, with unresolved D. Germline CDR1 and CDR2: LGHNT and FRNRAP. The CDR3 spans 11 residues. V lost 1 base to trimming and J lost 9 bases, with 4 bases between them. The full variable domain, completed using reference TRBV12-5 and TRBJ1-5, is DARVTQTPRHKVTEMGQEVTMRCQPILGHNTVFWYRQTMMQGLELLAYFRNRAPLDDSGMPKDRFSAEMPDATLATLKIQPSEPRDSAVYFCASGLGGPQHFGDGTRLSIL.

The genes are TRBV7-9 and TRBJ2-7; TRBD2 matches at 7 bases. V trimming: 2 bases; J trimming: 1 base; junction bases outside the gene matches: 5. The CDR3 runs to 15 residues. Germline values: CDR1 SEHNR, CDR2 FQNEAQ (reference sequence). CDR3 protein: CASSLLAGESYEQYF. DNA of the CDR3: TGTGCCAGCAGCTTACTCGCGGGGGAATCCTACGAGCAGTACTTC.